Included here is one T cell receptor (beta chain) sequence, with context. The data derive from a study of blood T cell repertoires in COVID-19. Overall study: Samples of COVID-19 (acute and convalescent) were obtained from the United States, Italy and Spain.

Produced via immunoSEQ multiplex PCR; TCRdb's table is partial and in-frame only. The sample shows under 300,000 clones, 88% of them seen only once. The CDR3 is made up of 15 amino acids. V lost 5 bases and J lost 7; bases outside the gene matches: 10. The germline CDR1 and CDR2 sequences are SGHVS and FNYEAQ. The TCR sequence derives from a woman in her thirties or forties who had been exposed to COVID-19. Sequencing was performed on PBMCs or T cells enriched from blood (not recorded which). V gene TRBV7-6 combines with J gene TRBJ2-3; 9 nucleotides align to TRBD2. CDR3 in DNA: TGTGCCAGCAGCCCGCGGGGGGGAGTGGGGAATACGCAGTATTTT. Translating it yields CASSPRGGVGNTQYF. The full variable domain, with the rest looked up from reference TRBV7-6 and TRBJ2-3, is GAGVSQSPRYKVTKRGQDVALRCDPISGHVSLYWYRQALGQGPEFLTYFNYEAQQDKSGLPNDRFSAERPEGSISTLTIQRTEQRDSAMYRCASSPRGGVGNTQYFGPGTRLTVL.